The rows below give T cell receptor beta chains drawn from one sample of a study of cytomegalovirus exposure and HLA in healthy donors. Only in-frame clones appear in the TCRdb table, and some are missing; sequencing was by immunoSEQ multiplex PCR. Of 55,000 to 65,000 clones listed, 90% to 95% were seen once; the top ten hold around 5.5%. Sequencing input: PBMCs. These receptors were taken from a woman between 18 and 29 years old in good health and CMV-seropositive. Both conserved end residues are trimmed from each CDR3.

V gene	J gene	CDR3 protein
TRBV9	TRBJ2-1	ASSASGTSGSKAVYNEQF
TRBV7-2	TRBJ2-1	ASSPEGEGTGDNEQF
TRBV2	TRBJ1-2	ASSPSSKHYGYT
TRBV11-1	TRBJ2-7	ASSFQEGEQY
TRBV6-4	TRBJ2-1	ASSVRSEGGNEQF
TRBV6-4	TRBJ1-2	ASSASGTGINGYT
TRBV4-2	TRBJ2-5	ASSQGPGETQY
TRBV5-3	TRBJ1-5	ARSLNRWNQPQH
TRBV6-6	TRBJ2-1	AIRGTGSYNEQF
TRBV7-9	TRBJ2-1	ASSLAGTSAFEQF
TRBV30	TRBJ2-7	AWSGTGIWRSYEQY
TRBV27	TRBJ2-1	ASSLKSPGGPFNEQF
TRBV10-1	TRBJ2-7	ASSAGTSGRVTEQY
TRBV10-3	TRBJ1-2	ATLGQPNYGYT
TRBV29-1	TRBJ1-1	SVGLAGGLMDTEAF
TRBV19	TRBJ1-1	ASSTHRELNTEAF
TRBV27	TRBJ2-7	ASSLAGTAYEQY
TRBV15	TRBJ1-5	ATSRDTLSHRESNQPQH
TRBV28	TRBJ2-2	ASSLAGQTGELF
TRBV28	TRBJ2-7	ASTTRGASSYEQY
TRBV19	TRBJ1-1	ASSFGQGTEAF
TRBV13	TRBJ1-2	ASSPTGGTYGYT
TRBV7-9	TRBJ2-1	ASSLSERLAVYNEQF
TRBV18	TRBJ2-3	ASSLRDRSTDTQY
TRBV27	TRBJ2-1	ASSPGPGEGSNEQF
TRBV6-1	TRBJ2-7	ASSEGKKGAEVYEQY
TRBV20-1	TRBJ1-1	SPPFDTEAF
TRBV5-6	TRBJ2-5	ASSLRGGQETQY
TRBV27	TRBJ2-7	ASSSRTAFYEQY
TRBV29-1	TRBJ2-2	SVRDTGELF
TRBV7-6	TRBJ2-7	ASSNRGGLYEQY
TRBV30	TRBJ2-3	ATRTDFSTDTQY
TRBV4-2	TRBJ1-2	ASSQDRGTYGYT
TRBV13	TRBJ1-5	ASSAPGGNQPQH
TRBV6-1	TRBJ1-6	ASKGGQGSPLH
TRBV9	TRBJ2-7	ASSARTGTYEQY
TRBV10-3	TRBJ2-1	AISESGTNYNEQF
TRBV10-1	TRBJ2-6	ASSGGGAPGANVLT
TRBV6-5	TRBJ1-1	ASLMNTEAF
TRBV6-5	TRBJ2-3	ASSVLAGAQGAQY
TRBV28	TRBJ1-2	ASSKETGAYGYT
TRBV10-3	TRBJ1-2	AISDGGGYT
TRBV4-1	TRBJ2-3	ASSHPRDRETDTQY
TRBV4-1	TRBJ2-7	ASSQEGTGGVQEQY
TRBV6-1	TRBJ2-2	ASSDPHRDPINTGELF
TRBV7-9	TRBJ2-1	ASSRQDNEQF
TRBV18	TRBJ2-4	ASSSTPGSLAKNIQY
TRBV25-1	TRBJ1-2	ASSEYQNSYYGYT
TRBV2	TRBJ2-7	APRASGGNEQY
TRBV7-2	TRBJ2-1	ASNRQGTKQF
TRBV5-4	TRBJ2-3	ASSLEAGQWIDTQY
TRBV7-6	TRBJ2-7	ASSSSQGAEQY
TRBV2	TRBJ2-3	ASRTSGGAGTDTQY
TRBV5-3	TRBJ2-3	ARSPRGQGVYTQY
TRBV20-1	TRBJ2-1	SAERSNEQF